These 21 T cell receptor beta chains share one sample of origin, sequenced in a study of blood T cell repertoires in COVID-19. Libraries were prepared by immunoSEQ multiplex PCR; TCRdb keeps only in-frame clonotypes and omits some of them. This table holds over 200,000 clones, more than 65% found once. The sample taken for sequencing was peripheral blood. Receptors were obtained from a man aged 35-49 years who had recovered from COVID-19.

The chain couples TRBV6-2 or TRBV6-3 to TRBJ1-5; 7 bases match TRBD1. This CDR3 is 20 amino acids long. Per the germline V gene, CDR1 is MNHEY and CDR2 is SVGEGT. V lost 2 bases, J lost 4 bases, and 20 bases stayed unmatched. The CDR3 protein is CASSYPPVTGRRASNQPQHF. The DNA for the CDR3 is TGTGCCAGCAGTTACCCACCGGTGACAGGGAGGCGCGCGAGTAATCAGCCCCAGCATTTT.

The rearrangement joins TRBV2 to TRBJ1-1; no firm D call. V gave up 10 bases and J gave up 1 base, with 13 bases separating them. Germline CDR1 and CDR2: SNHLY and FYNNEI. This CDR3 has 13 residues. CDR3 sequence reads: CATSSRANTEAFF. The CDR3 DNA sequence: TGTGCCACATCGTCGCGAGCGAACACTGAAGCTTTCTTT.

The chain couples TRBV4-3 to TRBJ1-4; 7 nucleotides agree with TRBD1. In germline, CDR1 is LGHNA, CDR2 YSLEER. The CDR3 is 14 amino acids. Germline trimming cut 3 bases from V and 8 bases from J; bases unmatched to any gene: 6. The CDR3 DNA reads as TGCGCCAGCAGCCACGACAGGGTAGGCGAAAAACTGTTTTTT. This codes for CASSHDRVGEKLFF.

The rearrangement joins TRBV27 to TRBJ2-7; 9 nucleotides align to TRBD2. Germline assignment: CDR1 MNHEY and CDR2 SMNVEV (reference sequence). The CDR3 is 17 amino acids. J lost 3 bases, V lost 2 bases, and 11 bases had no gene match. For the CDR3, the DNA is TGTGCCAGCAGTTTAACAGCCGTAGCGGGAGAATACTACGAGCAGTACTTC. Protein: CASSLTAVAGEYYEQYF.

The chain combines TRBV27 with TRBJ2-5; 7 nucleotides agree with TRBD1. V lost 1 base, J lost 4 bases, and 12 bases stayed unmatched. Germline loops: CDR1 MNHEY, CDR2 SMNVEV (reference sequence). This CDR3 spans 17 amino acids. The CDR3 region is CASSLWAPGQSGETQYF. In DNA, the CDR3 is TGTGCCAGCAGTTTATGGGCTCCGGGACAGAGTGGAGAGACCCAGTACTTC.

J is TRBJ1-1 and V is TRBV4-1, with unresolved D. Per germline, CDR1 MGHRA and CDR2 YSYEKL. CDR3 size: 15 residues. Trimming took off 1 base at V and 7 bases at J, with 16 bases between the two ends. The CDR3 loop is CASSQGRAGTGEAFF. For the CDR3, the DNA is TGCGCCAGCAGCCAAGGTCGTGCGGGAACCGGTGAAGCTTTCTTT.

In the case of this clone: The sample holds other DNA sequences that translate to the same CDR3. The chain recombines TRBV29-1 with TRBJ2-3, with 8 nucleotides matching TRBD1. With 4 bases clipped from V and 0 bases from J, the junction kept 0 bases outside the gene matches. CDR1 SQVTM and CDR2 ANQGSEA come from the germline V gene. This CDR3 comprises 13 residues. CDR3 residues: CSVGQGSTDTQYF. For the CDR3, the DNA is TGCAGCGTTGGACAGGGGAGCACAGATACGCAGTATTTT.

This clone has a count of ten or more. The DNA of the CDR3 is TGTGCCAGCAGACCCAGGGAGGATTCACCCCTCCACTTT. It encodes CASRPREDSPLHF. V gene TRBV27 combines with J gene TRBJ1-6, with TRBD1 as a possible D gene (5 bases). Germline CDR1 and CDR2: MNHEY and SMNVEV (reference sequence). Between the trimmed V and J ends, which lost 6 bases and 8 bases, there was a span of 11 bases. The CDR3 totals 13 residues.

This chain joins TRBV5-1 and TRBJ1-1, with D unclear. The germline V gene encodes CDR1 SGHRS and CDR2 YFSETQ. V dropped 5 bases and J dropped 1 base, with 12 bases sitting between them. The CDR3 runs to 14 residues. This CDR3 is CASSRNGENTEAFF. The CDR3 DNA follows: TGCGCCAGCAGTCGCAACGGGGAGAACACTGAAGCTTTCTTT.

This chain links TRBV5-5 with TRBJ2-7; D may be TRBD2 (5 bases). Germline V gives CDR1 SGHKS, CDR2 YYEKEE (reference sequence). This CDR3 is built from 16 residues. V was clipped by 0 bases and J by 1 base, with 14 bases between them. The CDR3 region has the DNA TGTGCCAGCAGCTTGGCCGGTGGGAGCTCGTCCTACGAGCAGTACTTC. Its translation: CASSLAGGSSSYEQYF.

The rearrangement joins TRBV2 to TRBJ2-3; tentatively, D is TRBD1 (6 bases). This CDR3 contains 13 residues. Germline V gene sequence: CDR1 SNHLY, CDR2 FYNNEI. Between the trimmed V and J ends, which lost 6 bases and 4 bases, there was a span of 11 bases. The CDR3 region is CASSSNRADTQYF. DNA for the CDR3: TGTGCCAGCAGCAGCAACAGGGCAGATACGCAGTATTTT.

The chain links TRBV2 to TRBJ2-1; D gene ambiguous. CDR3 length: 13 amino acids. The V gene's germline CDR1 is SNHLY and CDR2 FYNNEI. Trimming pared 3 bases from V and 7 bases from J, leaving 10 bases between. The CDR3 DNA follows: TGTGCCAGCAGTGACGGTACGAGTAATGAGCAGTTCTTC. Translating gives CASSDGTSNEQFF.

V gene TRBV6-2 or TRBV6-3 combines with J gene TRBJ1-5, with 7 bases fitting TRBD1. The CDR3 runs to 17 residues. V lost 0 bases to trimming and J lost 7 bases; unmatched junction nucleotides: 12. Germline CDR1 MNHEY, CDR2 SVGEGT. CDR3 in amino acids: CASSYSAGGTGEQPQHF. The CDR3 DNA reads as TGTGCCAGCAGTTACTCGGCGGGGGGAACAGGGGAACAGCCCCAGCATTTT.

The chain links TRBV3-1 (or the pseudogene TRBV3-2) to TRBJ2-5, with D possibly being TRBD1 (5 bases). The CDR3 sequence is 15 residues long. Germline CDR1 reads LGHDT; CDR2 reads YNNKEL (reference sequence). The V end lost 4 bases, the J end lost 5 bases, and 17 bases lay between the germline ends. CDR3 region: CASSPKGDSGETQYF. CDR3 in DNA: TGTGCCAGCAGCCCCAAAGGGGATTCAGGGGAGACCCAGTACTTC.

CDR3 nucleotides: TGCGCCAGCAGCTTGGCTGGGGGCGGGACCGGGGAGCTGTTTTTT. This codes for CASSLAGGGTGELFF. The chain combines TRBV5-1 with TRBJ2-2; possibly TRBD1 for D (6 bases). This CDR3 has 15 amino acids. V was trimmed by 0 bases and J by 5 bases, leaving 11 bases between them. Germline assignment: CDR1 SGHRS and CDR2 YFSETQ.

The chain has TRBV24-1 and TRBJ2-3; a weak D match, TRBD1 (7 bases). Germline V gives CDR1 KGHDR, CDR2 SFDVKD. The CDR3 runs to 15 residues. Trimming removed 4 bases from V and 5 bases from J, with 15 bases in between. The CDR3 sequence is CATSDGGQMRDTQYF. The CDR3 nucleotides are TGTGCCACCAGTGACGGGGGACAGATGAGAGATACGCAGTATTTT.

V is TRBV5-6 and J is TRBJ2-7; 12 bases fit TRBD1. Germline trimming cut 3 bases from V and 4 bases from J; bases unmatched to any gene: 5. Germline loops: CDR1 SGHDT, CDR2 YYEEEE. CDR3 length: 15 amino acids. CDR3 region: CASSSRDRGQYEQYF. The CDR3 DNA is TGTGCCAGCAGCTCCCGGGACAGGGGGCAGTACGAGCAGTACTTC.

V usage is TRBV9 and J usage is TRBJ2-7, with 7 positions matching TRBD1. This CDR3 is 13 amino acids long. Trimming cost V 3 bases and J 4 bases; bases outside gene matches: 4. Looked up from germline, CDR1 is SGDLS and CDR2 is YYNGEE. CDR3 protein: CASSATTGYEQYF. In DNA, the CDR3 is TGTGCCAGCAGCGCCACGACAGGGTACGAGCAGTACTTC.

The rearrangement joins TRBV3-1 (or the pseudogene TRBV3-2) to TRBJ2-4; D may be TRBD2 (7 bases). The V gene's germline CDR1 is LGHDT and CDR2 YNNKEL (reference sequence). The germline V and J ends were trimmed by 4 bases and 6 bases, with 10 bases remaining between them. This CDR3 comprises 13 residues. In DNA form, the CDR3 reads TGTGCCAGCAGCCTAGGGGGGGCAAACATTCAGTACTTC. It translates to CASSLGGANIQYF.

J is TRBJ1-2 and V is TRBV29-1; TRBD1 matches 12 bases. Trimming at V came to 5 bases and at J to 4 bases, leaving 2 bases not matched to a gene. CDR3 length: 13 residues. Germline assignment: CDR1 SQVTM and CDR2 ANQGSEA. The CDR3 reads CSVPGQGAYGYTF. CDR3 in DNA: TGCAGCGTTCCGGGACAGGGGGCCTATGGCTACACCTTC.

The chain joins TRBV11-3 to TRBJ2-7; maybe TRBD1 (6 bases). Trimming removed 8 bases from V and 5 bases from J, with 16 bases in between. Per germline, CDR1 SGHNT and CDR2 YENEEA. This CDR3 contains 13 residues. CDR3 nucleotides: TGTGCCAGCGGACCCTACAGGGTTCACGAGCAGTACTTC. Its protein product is CASGPYRVHEQYF.